This TCR beta chain derives from a study of CD8+CD57+ T cells in acquired aplastic anemia (dated by TCRdb to 2016 to 2019). Background on the whole study: DNA extracted from sorted CD4+ and CD8+ cells had a mean of around 3 ug, with a range of about 0.19 to 30 ug. A CD8+CD57+ expansion meant a frequency higher than the mean frequency seen in healthy subjects. The study at large found these results: About 28 CD8+ CDR3 sequences were found in both patients and controls but appeared to be highly expressed in patients and within the immunodominant clones of the patients. No significant difference in CD8+ Simpson's diversity was found between patients and healthy controls (P=0.060).

Note on this clonotype: Its target antigen remains unknown. No qualities accompany the bases; no much larger clone lies one base away.

The patients picked for sequencing were ones in whom flow cytometry had shown an expansion of CD8+CD57+ cells. All patients had severe acquired aplastic anemia diagnosed by International Study of Aplastic Anemia and Agranulocytosis and Camitta criteria. No therapy had been received by the patients at the time of blood sampling. The study deep-sequenced TCR repertoires of sorted CD4+ and CD8+ blood T cells from severe aplastic anemia patients and healthy subjects. Patients were enrolled in the USA under clinicaltrials.gov protocols 00001620, 01623167, 00001397, 00071045, 00081523 and 00961064. Ficoll-Paque density gradient centrifugation was used to isolate peripheral blood mononuclear cells. Before DNA extraction, CD4+ and CD8+ T cells were sorted with FACS or magnetic beads. Genomic DNA served as template for TCR beta VDJ combination and CDR3 sequence profiling. TCR repertoire sequencing was run on an Illumina HiSeq 2000. As for how the authors treated the data: Repertoire assessment relied on Simpson's diversity index, CDR3 size and DJ length profiles, and TRBV/TRBJ rearrangement plots. The most abundant DNA sequence in the deep sequencing data was taken as the immunodominant clone. CDR3 amino acid sequences were screened for sharing across subjects and were compared with published repertoires and the VDJdb database. Using fastp at Q25 and MiXCR, TCRdb reprocessed the public reads and kept productive beta chains. Merged by CDR3 protein, the rows form single entries marked with the most common genes and DNA. None of the V and J calls come from the authors' own analysis; TCRdb made them. A total of around 170,000 distinct CDR3 sequences appear in this sample, 40% to 55% of them only once. The ten biggest clones cover 3.2% of the sample.

The V end gives up 0 bases and the J end 1 base, leaving 1 base in the junction not matched to a gene. The CDR3, cysteine through phenylalanine, is 16 amino acids long. Just CDR3 DNA is preserved here, 48 bases in frame from base 1. From a lookup of the germline V gene, CDR1 and CDR2 are KGHDR and SFDVKD. Material: sorted CD4+, CD8+, or CD8+CD57+ T cells (not recorded which) from PBMCs. This chain is built from TRBV24-1 and TRBJ2-3; 9 bases in the middle match TRBD1. The receptor comes from a human donor with aplastic anemia. This receptor carries the CDR3 CATSDLRDRGTDTQYF. The DNA sequence follows: TGTGCCACCAGTGATTTGAGGGACAGGGGCACAGATACGCAGTATTTT.